The 20 T cell receptor beta chains in this list originate from one sample, sequenced in a study of T-cell reconstitution after alpha-beta-depleted transplantation in children. Unique molecular identifiers were built into the TCRbeta library. TCRdb fed the PCR reads into MiXCR, producing one record per CDR3 protein. Among approximately 230,000 distinct CDR3 sequences listed, more than 20% were seen once. Material: PBMCs, mostly from graft donor cells, obtained 360 days after TCRalphabeta/CD19-depleted stem cell transplant. These TCRs come from a female patient between 2 and 10 years old who had a stem cell transplant for congenital amegakaryocytic thrombocytopenia, so the T cells may come from the graft donor.

The rearrangement links TRBV4-3 to TRBJ2-1, with 9 positions matching TRBD2. CDR1 and CDR2 (germline): LGHNA, YSLEER. The CDR3 is made up of 16 amino acids. V lost 0 bases and J lost 4; bases outside the gene matches: 4. Here the CDR3 reads CASSQDRAGGYNEQFF. The CDR3 DNA reads as TGCGCCAGCAGCCAAGATAGGGCGGGAGGGTACAATGAGCAGTTCTTC.

There are a few counts of this clonotype. V gene TRBV5-1 combines with J gene TRBJ2-3, with 10 positions matching TRBD2. The V gene end was trimmed by 2 bases and the J gene end by 0 bases; junction bases not matched to a gene: 6. There are 17 residues in the CDR3. CDR1 SGHRS and CDR2 YFSETQ come from the germline V gene. As DNA, the CDR3 is TGCGCCAGCAGCTTTCCCACTAGCGGGGCTAGCACAGATACGCAGTATTTT. Protein product: CASSFPTSGASTDTQYF.

V is TRBV3-1 and J is TRBJ1-4; 8 nucleotides agree with TRBD1. The CDR3 consists of 16 residues. V gave up 4 bases and J gave up 5 bases; unmatched junction bases: 9. Per the germline V gene, CDR1 is LGHDT and CDR2 is YNNKEL (reference sequence). The DNA for the CDR3 is TGTGCCAGCAGCCTTACTCCCGGGACAGGCAATGAAAAACTGTTTTTT. Translated: CASSLTPGTGNEKLFF.

The chain recombines TRBV7-2 with TRBJ2-7, with 7 bases that match TRBD1. V dropped 6 bases and J dropped 0; count of bases not matched to a gene: 5. This CDR3 has 14 residues. CDR1 is SGHTA, CDR2 FQGNSA, per germline. CDR3: CASRPGQYSYEQYF. Here the CDR3 DNA reads TGTGCCAGCAGACCGGGACAGTACTCCTACGAGCAGTACTTC.

The CDR3 region has the DNA TGTGCCAGCAGCAGCAGCCCCTATCAGCCCCAGCATTTT. Protein sequence: CASSSSPYQPQHF. The rearrangement links TRBV12-3 or TRBV12-4 to TRBJ1-5; no firm D call. The V and J ends lost 6 bases and 5 bases respectively, with 11 bases between them. This CDR3 is 13 amino acids long.

The chain is built from TRBV4-3 and TRBJ1-4; 8 positions agree with TRBD1. Trimming removed 0 bases from V and 1 base from J; junction bases left unmatched: 10. The CDR3 is 19 residues long. Per the germline V gene, CDR1 is LGHNA and CDR2 is YSLEER. The CDR3 here is CASSQDWDQGAGTNEKLFF. The CDR3 nucleotides read TGCGCCAGCAGCCAAGATTGGGATCAGGGGGCGGGAACTAATGAAAAACTGTTTTTT.

This clonotype was counted a few times. V gene TRBV28 combines with J gene TRBJ2-7; 10 bases match TRBD2. CDR3 length: 15 amino acids. Per the germline V gene, CDR1 is MDHEN and CDR2 is SYDVKM. With 4 bases clipped from V and 4 bases from J, the junction kept 7 bases outside the gene matches. The chain's CDR3 is CASSSGLAVNYEQYF. The CDR3 DNA reads TGTGCCAGCAGTTCTGGACTAGCGGTTAATTACGAGCAGTACTTC. Complete variable domain (other parts from reference TRBV28 and TRBJ2-7): DVKVTQSSRYLVKRTGEKVFLECVQDMDHENMFWYRQDPGLGLRLIYFSYDVKMKEKGDIPEGYSVSREKKERFSLILESASTNQTSMYLCASSSGLAVNYEQYFGPGTRLTVT.

J is TRBJ2-7 and V is TRBV12-3 or TRBV12-4; D gene ambiguous. The CDR3 totals 14 residues. The V end was cut by 7 bases, the J end by 0 bases, with 13 bases between. CDR3 in amino acids: CASTGSTYSYEQYF. The CDR3 DNA reads TGTGCCAGCACTGGCAGCACCTACTCCTACGAGCAGTACTTC.

The chain carries TRBV5-1 and TRBJ2-3; D might be TRBD2 (6 bases). V gave up 0 bases and J gave up 2 bases, with 13 bases separating them. The CDR3 totals 16 residues. CDR1 and CDR2 (germline): SGHRS, YFSETQ. CDR3 sequence (DNA): TGCGCCAGCAGCTTGGGCGGGACGGCTACCACAGATACGCAGTATTTT. It translates to CASSLGGTATTDTQYF.

The rearrangement joins TRBV7-3 to TRBJ2-3; D tentatively fits TRBD1 or TRBD2 (5 bases each). Germline V gives CDR1 SGHTA, CDR2 FQGTGA. Trimming cost V 3 bases and J 6 bases, with 22 bases left between them. The CDR3 has 17 residues. As DNA, the CDR3 is TGTGCCAGCAGCTTGCTGGGCCTCAGGGAGACGGCTGATACGCAGTATTTT. Amino acid sequence: CASSLLGLRETADTQYF.

This clonotype was counted a few times. V gene TRBV4-2 combines with J gene TRBJ2-5; D remains ambiguous. The CDR3 loop spans 16 amino acids. Trimming took off 0 bases at V and 0 bases at J, with 11 bases between the two ends. The germline V gene has CDR1 LGHNA and CDR2 YNFKEQ. In DNA, the CDR3 is TGTGCCAGCAGCCAAGATGCGCGACCGAACCAAGAGACCCAGTACTTC. It codes for CASSQDARPNQETQYF.

This clonotype was seen only a few times. V is TRBV12-3 or TRBV12-4 and J is TRBJ2-4; 7 bases fit TRBD1. V lost 3 bases, J lost 6 bases, and 5 bases stayed unmatched. The CDR3 consists of 14 residues. The CDR3 protein is CASSLGQPVNIQYF. DNA for the CDR3: TGTGCCAGCAGTTTGGGACAGCCGGTAAACATTCAGTACTTC.

The V gene is TRBV4-1, the J gene TRBJ1-1; D might be TRBD1 (6 bases). V was cut by 6 bases and J by 3 bases, with 14 bases left in between. The CDR3 totals 14 residues. Germline V gene sequence: CDR1 MGHRA, CDR2 YSYEKL. The CDR3 reads CASSTGAGYTEAFF. In nucleotides, the CDR3 is TGCGCCAGCAGTACGGGGGCGGGGTACACTGAAGCTTTCTTT.

The chain carries TRBV20-1 and TRBJ2-1; D not resolved. V gave up 1 base and J gave up 5 bases, with 9 bases separating them. This CDR3 has 13 residues. Germline V CDR1 and CDR2: DFQATT, SNEGSKA (reference sequence). CDR3 region: CSARGSINNEQFF. DNA of the CDR3: TGCAGTGCTAGAGGGAGTATCAACAATGAGCAGTTCTTC.

This clonotype was observed a handful of times. V gene TRBV5-1 combines with J gene TRBJ2-5; D is ambiguous. The CDR3 runs to 16 residues. Germline V gene lookup returns CDR1 SGHRS and CDR2 YFSETQ. The V gene lost 4 bases and the J gene lost 5 bases, with 21 bases spanning the gap. The CDR3 region is CASSLAPGPRSETQYF. The CDR3 DNA follows: TGCGCCAGCAGCCTGGCCCCGGGCCCCCGGTCGGAGACCCAGTACTTC. Together with reference TRBV5-1 and TRBJ2-5, the CDR3 gives the full variable domain: KAGVTQTPRYLIKTRGQQVTLSCSPISGHRSVSWYQQTPGQGLQFLFEYFSETQRNKGNFPGRFSGRQFSNSRSEMNVSTLELGDSALYLCASSLAPGPRSETQYFGPGTRLLVL.

The gene calls are TRBV5-4 and TRBJ2-2; D uncertain. Trimming took 4 bases from V and 5 from J, leaving 12 bases between them. CDR1 and CDR2 (germline): SGHNT, YYREEE (reference sequence). The CDR3 has 14 amino acids. As DNA, the CDR3 is TGTGCCAGCAGCAGGGCTGATTTAACCGGGGAGCTGTTTTTT. This codes for CASSRADLTGELFF.

To note about this clonotype: Since a much larger clone is just one base distant, this may be a read error. This rearrangement joins TRBV9 to TRBJ2-3; possible D gene TRBD2, 5 bases. This CDR3 comprises 14 residues. Germline-derived CDR1 and CDR2 are SGDLS and YYNGEE. CDR3 sequence: CASSAGSHTDTLYF. The CDR3 region has the DNA TGTGCCAGCAGCGCGGGAAGTCACACAGATACGCTGTATTTT. The full variable domain, with the rest looked up from reference TRBV9 and TRBJ2-3, is DSGVTQTPKHLITATGQRVTLRCSPRSGDLSVYWYQQSLDQGLQFLIQYYNGEERAKGNILERFSAQQFPDLHSELNLSSLELGDSALYFCASSAGSHTDTLYFGPGTRLTVL.

The genes are TRBV5-1 and TRBJ2-1; 9 positions match TRBD1. Germline CDR1 SGHRS, CDR2 YFSETQ. V trimming: 6 bases; J trimming: 3 bases; junction bases outside the gene matches: 10. The CDR3 runs to 16 residues. CDR3 in DNA: TGCGCCAGCAAGGTGGAGCGGGACAGGGTCTACAATGAGCAGTTCTTC. Translating gives CASKVERDRVYNEQFF.

V gene TRBV15 combines with J gene TRBJ1-4; D unclear. Germline lookup yields CDR1 LNHNV and CDR2 YYDKDF (reference sequence). The V gene lost 0 bases and the J gene lost 4 bases, with 9 bases spanning the gap. The CDR3 is 15 residues long. The CDR3 DNA follows: TGTGCCACCAGCAGAGAGGCGGTTAATAATGAAAAACTGTTTTTT. As protein: CATSREAVNNEKLFF.

This clonotype was seen many times. The rearrangement uses TRBV4-3 and TRBJ2-3; unclear D gene. Trimming shortened V by 0 bases and J by 3 bases, and 4 bases separated the two germline ends. The CDR3 length is 13 residues. CDR1 and CDR2 (germline): LGHNA, YSLEER. CDR3 protein: CASSQDRTDTQYF. The CDR3, as DNA: TGCGCCAGCAGCCAAGATAGGACAGATACGCAGTATTTT.